This is a list of T cell receptor beta chains from one sample in a study of OX40 agonist ivuxolimab in advanced cancers. Profiled with immunoSEQ multiplex PCR; TCRdb holds only in-frame clones, not every one. Seen here are about 12,000 clones, about 80% observed once, and the top ten hold roughly 27%. The sequences come from CD4+ or CD8+ T cells sorted from blood, collected in a trial of the OX40 agonist ivuxolimab. Source of these receptors: an adult with an advanced solid tumor such as melanoma, head and neck, liver or kidney cancer. Each CDR3 is given with its conserved first and last residue. D genes are given only for firm matches. Clone size is not always given. Where it is, it says once, few, many or a class for expanded clones.

j_call: TRBJ2-5
d_call: TRBD2
clone_size: once
v_call: TRBV5-1
cdr3_nt: TGCGCCAGCAGCCCCCAACTAGCGTTTGAGACCCAGTACTTC
cdr3_aa: CASSPQLAFETQYF

j_call: TRBJ1-2
d_call: NA
clone_size: NA
v_call: TRBV9
cdr3_nt: TGTGCCAGCAGCGAAGGTGGAGGAGACTTCTATGGCTACACCTTC
cdr3_aa: CASSEGGGDFYGYTF

j_call: TRBJ2-7
d_call: TRBD2
clone_size: few
v_call: TRBV6-1
cdr3_nt: TGTGCCAGCAGTGAAGCTCTAGCGGGCCCCTACGAGCAGTACTTC
cdr3_aa: CASSEALAGPYEQYF

j_call: TRBJ1-4
d_call: NA
clone_size: NA
v_call: TRBV6-6
cdr3_nt: TGTGCCAGCACCTCAACCCGACAGTATAATGAAAAACTGTTTTTT
cdr3_aa: CASTSTRQYNEKLFF

j_call: TRBJ1-2
d_call: TRBD1
clone_size: NA
v_call: TRBV30
cdr3_nt: TGTGCCATAGACAGGGTGTACTATGGCTACACCTTC
cdr3_aa: CAIDRVYYGYTF

j_call: TRBJ2-3
d_call: TRBD2
clone_size: NA
v_call: TRBV6-1
cdr3_nt: TGTGCCAGCAGTCTGGGGAGGGACACAGATACGCAGTATTTT
cdr3_aa: CASSLGRDTDTQYF

j_call: TRBJ2-1
d_call: NA
clone_size: NA
v_call: TRBV11-2
cdr3_nt: TGTGCCAGCAGCTTTGACTTCAGTGAGCAGTTCTTC
cdr3_aa: CASSFDFSEQFF

j_call: TRBJ2-5
d_call: TRBD2
clone_size: few
v_call: TRBV7-9
cdr3_nt: TGTGCCAGCGGGAACATAGGGGGACTAGCTACGACCCAGTACTTC
cdr3_aa: CASGNIGGLATTQYF

j_call: TRBJ2-5
d_call: TRBD1
clone_size: NA
v_call: TRBV7-7
cdr3_nt: TGTGCCAGCAGCCCCGCGGGCCAGGGGGCGGGAAAGACCCAGTACTTC
cdr3_aa: CASSPAGQGAGKTQYF

j_call: TRBJ1-1
d_call: NA
clone_size: NA
v_call: TRBV6-4
cdr3_nt: TGTGCCAGCAGTGACAGGGGCAACACTGAAGCTTTCTTT
cdr3_aa: CASSDRGNTEAFF

j_call: TRBJ2-1
d_call: TRBD1
clone_size: NA
v_call: TRBV6-5
cdr3_nt: TGTGCCAGCAGTGCAGGGGGCCATGAGCAGTTCTTC
cdr3_aa: CASSAGGHEQFF

j_call: TRBJ1-4
d_call: NA
clone_size: NA
v_call: TRBV27
cdr3_nt: TGTGCCAGCAGTATCCTAGGGGCGCAGGAAAAACTGTTTTTT
cdr3_aa: CASSILGAQEKLFF

j_call: TRBJ2-7
d_call: TRBD2
clone_size: NA
v_call: TRBV7-2
cdr3_nt: TGTGCCAGCAGCTTAGGGCCTAGCGGGAGGGCGGGGGAGCAGTACTTC
cdr3_aa: CASSLGPSGRAGEQYF

j_call: TRBJ2-3
d_call: TRBD2
clone_size: NA
v_call: TRBV6-1
cdr3_nt: TGTGCCGGCAGTGAATCGCGGGGGGGCACAGATACGCAGTATTTT
cdr3_aa: CAGSESRGGTDTQYF

j_call: TRBJ2-1
d_call: TRBD2
clone_size: NA
v_call: TRBV6-4
cdr3_nt: TGTGCCAGCAGTGACTCTAGCGGGGGGGCCAATGAGCAGTTCTTC
cdr3_aa: CASSDSSGGANEQFF

j_call: TRBJ2-1
d_call: NA
clone_size: NA
v_call: TRBV6-1
cdr3_nt: TGTGCCAGCAGTGCGGCAGGGAAAAATGAGCAGTTCTTC
cdr3_aa: CASSAAGKNEQFF

j_call: TRBJ1-1
d_call: TRBD1
clone_size: NA
v_call: TRBV27
cdr3_nt: TGTGCCAGCAGTCCGACAGGGAAGATTGAAGCTTTCTTT
cdr3_aa: CASSPTGKIEAFF

j_call: TRBJ2-1
d_call: TRBD2
clone_size: NA
v_call: TRBV28
cdr3_nt: TGTGCCAGCAGATCGACTAGCGCAGTCCCACAGTTCTTC
cdr3_aa: CASRSTSAVPQFF

j_call: TRBJ2-5
d_call: TRBD2
clone_size: NA
v_call: TRBV6-5
cdr3_nt: TGTGCCAGCCATGGACTAGCCCAAGAGACCCAGTACTTC
cdr3_aa: CASHGLAQETQYF

j_call: TRBJ1-6
d_call: NA
clone_size: NA
v_call: TRBV5-4
cdr3_nt: TGTGCCAGCAGCTCACTTTCGGGATCGAATTCACCCCTCCACTTT
cdr3_aa: CASSSLSGSNSPLHF

j_call: TRBJ1-2
d_call: NA
clone_size: medium-sized
v_call: TRBV6-1
cdr3_nt: TGTGCCAGCAGTGAATGGGAACAGACACCCTATGGCTACACCTTC
cdr3_aa: CASSEWEQTPYGYTF

j_call: TRBJ1-4
d_call: TRBD1
clone_size: NA
v_call: TRBV4-3
cdr3_nt: TGCGCCAGCAGCCACAGAACAGGGGGCTCTGAAAAACTGTTTTTT
cdr3_aa: CASSHRTGGSEKLFF

j_call: TRBJ2-7
d_call: TRBD2
clone_size: NA
v_call: TRBV9
cdr3_nt: TGTGCCAGCAGCGAGGGACTAGCGGAGACCTACGAGCAGTACTTC
cdr3_aa: CASSEGLAETYEQYF

j_call: TRBJ2-2
d_call: TRBD2
clone_size: NA
v_call: TRBV6-4
cdr3_nt: TGTGCCAGCAGTGACTCGCGGGAGGGCCGGACCGGGGAGCTGTTTTTT
cdr3_aa: CASSDSREGRTGELFF

j_call: TRBJ1-2
d_call: TRBD1
clone_size: NA
v_call: TRBV30
cdr3_nt: TGTGCCTGGAGTGGGTCAGGGGGACACGAGTACTATGGCTACACCTTC
cdr3_aa: CAWSGSGGHEYYGYTF

j_call: TRBJ2-7
d_call: NA
clone_size: few
v_call: TRBV27
cdr3_nt: TGTGCCAGCAGTGATGGGGGACACGAGCAGTACTTC
cdr3_aa: CASSDGGHEQYF

j_call: TRBJ2-7
d_call: NA
clone_size: once
v_call: TRBV20-1
cdr3_nt: TGCAGTGCTAGAGATGAAGAGCAGTACTTC
cdr3_aa: CSARDEEQYF

j_call: TRBJ2-2
d_call: NA
clone_size: NA
v_call: TRBV7-8
cdr3_nt: TGTGCCAGCAGCTTAAGCGGCGCCGGGGAGCTGTTTTTT
cdr3_aa: CASSLSGAGELFF

j_call: TRBJ2-7
d_call: NA
clone_size: NA
v_call: TRBV6-5
cdr3_nt: TGTGCCAGCAGTTACTCGGAGAGCGAGCAGTACTTC
cdr3_aa: CASSYSESEQYF

j_call: TRBJ2-5
d_call: TRBD1
clone_size: NA
v_call: TRBV27
cdr3_nt: TGTGCCAGCAGTCGAAACAGGGGGACGGAGACCCAGTACTTC
cdr3_aa: CASSRNRGTETQYF

j_call: TRBJ1-1
d_call: NA
clone_size: NA
v_call: TRBV4-1
cdr3_nt: TGCGCCAGCAGCCAAGAGTCGGCAGGGAACACTGAAGCTTTCTTT
cdr3_aa: CASSQESAGNTEAFF

j_call: TRBJ2-1
d_call: NA
clone_size: NA
v_call: TRBV27
cdr3_nt: TGTGCCAGCATCACAAAATGGACCTCCTACAATGAGCAGTTCTTC
cdr3_aa: CASITKWTSYNEQFF

j_call: TRBJ1-4
d_call: NA
clone_size: NA
v_call: TRBV27
cdr3_nt: TGTGCCAGCGCTCAATTTGATGTAAATGGCGAAAAACTGTTTTTT
cdr3_aa: CASAQFDVNGEKLFF

j_call: TRBJ1-5
d_call: NA
clone_size: NA
v_call: TRBV4-1
cdr3_nt: TGCGCCAGCAGCCAAGATATGCGGGTAGCTCAGCCCCAGCATTTT
cdr3_aa: CASSQDMRVAQPQHF

j_call: TRBJ2-7
d_call: TRBD1
clone_size: NA
v_call: TRBV6-5
cdr3_nt: TGTGCCGGAGGAGCCGGGACAGAGTTCGAGCAGTACTTC
cdr3_aa: CAGGAGTEFEQYF

j_call: TRBJ2-2
d_call: TRBD2
clone_size: once
v_call: TRBV6-5
cdr3_nt: TGTGCCAGCAGTACCGTAGCGGGTGACACCGGGGAGCTGTTTTTT
cdr3_aa: CASSTVAGDTGELFF

j_call: TRBJ1-6
d_call: NA
clone_size: NA
v_call: TRBV13
cdr3_nt: TGTGCCAGCAGCTTATGGGTTAGGTCAGGGAATTCACCCCTCCACTTT
cdr3_aa: CASSLWVRSGNSPLHF

j_call: TRBJ1-5
d_call: NA
clone_size: NA
v_call: TRBV28
cdr3_nt: TGTGCCAGCAGTTTTCCCGCAGGGGACAATCAGCCCCAGCATTTT
cdr3_aa: CASSFPAGDNQPQHF

j_call: TRBJ2-1
d_call: TRBD1
clone_size: NA
v_call: TRBV27
cdr3_nt: TGTGCCAGCACCTTCGGACAGGGCTCGGGGGAGCAGTTCTTC
cdr3_aa: CASTFGQGSGEQFF

j_call: TRBJ2-7
d_call: TRBD2
clone_size: NA
v_call: TRBV30
cdr3_nt: TGTGCCTGGAGTGTACAGGTCGCTAGCGGGAGCTACGAGCAGTACTTC
cdr3_aa: CAWSVQVASGSYEQYF

j_call: TRBJ1-1
d_call: NA
clone_size: NA
v_call: TRBV4-1
cdr3_nt: TGCGCCAGCAGCCTACAGGATTTGAACACTGAAGCTTTCTTT
cdr3_aa: CASSLQDLNTEAFF

j_call: TRBJ1-1
d_call: TRBD1
clone_size: NA
v_call: TRBV28
cdr3_nt: TGTGCCAGCAACGATCCGGGACAGGACCCCTCGAACACTGAAGCTTTCTTT
cdr3_aa: CASNDPGQDPSNTEAFF

j_call: TRBJ2-1
d_call: TRBD2
clone_size: NA
v_call: TRBV6-4
cdr3_nt: TGTGCCAGCAGTGAAGCGGGGGGGCCCTATGAGCAGTTCTTC
cdr3_aa: CASSEAGGPYEQFF

j_call: TRBJ1-2
d_call: NA
clone_size: NA
v_call: TRBV9
cdr3_nt: TGTGCCAGCAGCGTAGAGGAAGAACAGAACTATGGCTACACCTTC
cdr3_aa: CASSVEEEQNYGYTF

j_call: TRBJ2-2
d_call: TRBD1
clone_size: NA
v_call: TRBV5-1
cdr3_nt: TGCGCCAGCAGCAACAGGACAGGTGGAGGTTCGAGGACCGGGGAGCTGTTTTTT
cdr3_aa: CASSNRTGGGSRTGELFF

j_call: TRBJ1-5
d_call: TRBD1
clone_size: NA
v_call: TRBV27
cdr3_nt: TGTGCCAGCAGTTTAGCAGGGGGCGGCTATCAGCCCCAGCATTTT
cdr3_aa: CASSLAGGGYQPQHF

j_call: TRBJ1-1
d_call: NA
clone_size: NA
v_call: TRBV11-2
cdr3_nt: TGTGCCAGCAGCTCTAGGGAGGGCACAGCTTTCTTT
cdr3_aa: CASSSREGTAFF

j_call: TRBJ2-7
d_call: TRBD1
clone_size: NA
v_call: TRBV4-1
cdr3_nt: TGCGCCAGCAGCGATACAGGGGGCCTATCCTACGAGCAGTACTTC
cdr3_aa: CASSDTGGLSYEQYF